Each of the 24 T cell receptor beta chains below was sequenced from the same sample in a study of cytotoxic CD8 clonotypes in ibrutinib-treated CLL. Repertoires were generated with immunoSEQ multiplex PCR, while TCRdb's copy carries only in-frame clones and drops some. Of tens of thousands of clones listed, approximately 68% are singletons. This specimen was PBMCs, taken after 24 months of ibrutinib treatment. Every receptor here comes from a human donor with chronic lymphocytic leukemia.

This clone has only a few counts. The rearrangement links TRBV11-2 to TRBJ2-5; D is possibly TRBD1 (6 bases). V was shortened by 2 bases and J by 1 base, with 14 bases between the two germline ends. CDR1 and CDR2 (germline): SGHAT, FQNNGV. CDR3 size: 16 residues. The CDR3 DNA reads as TGTGCCAGCAGCTTAAAGGTGGGGGCGGGCCAAGAGACCCAGTACTTC. It is translated as CASSLKVGAGQETQYF.

V and J are TRBV30 and TRBJ2-2; TRBD1 matches at 8 bases. V lost 4 bases, J lost 3 bases, and 22 bases stayed unmatched. Germline V gene sequence: CDR1 GTSNPN, CDR2 SVGIG (reference sequence). The length of the CDR3 is 20 residues. CDR3 loop: CAWIIPTAQGAHWDTGELFF. The CDR3 DNA reads TGTGCCTGGATCATCCCGACCGCCCAGGGGGCACATTGGGACACCGGGGAGCTGTTTTTT.

This clone was found once. J is TRBJ2-3 and V is TRBV5-1; D is ambiguous. The CDR3 covers 14 residues. The germline gives CDR1 SGHRS, CDR2 YFSETQ. V gave up 9 bases and J gave up 0 bases, with 14 bases separating them. CDR3 in amino acids: CATREVPSTDTQYF. The DNA of the CDR3 is TGCGCCACCCGAGAAGTACCTAGCACAGATACGCAGTATTTT.

This clone was counted a few times. The rearrangement joins TRBV19 to TRBJ1-5; no reliable D call. Germline V gives CDR1 LNHDA, CDR2 SQIVND (reference sequence). This CDR3 has 13 residues. V was shortened by 7 bases and J by 3 bases, with 10 bases between the two germline ends. The CDR3 sequence is CASTKKNNQPQHF. The CDR3 bases are TGTGCCAGTACAAAAAAGAACAATCAGCCCCAGCATTTT.

V is TRBV7-9 and J is TRBJ2-7; D is unclear. Trimming removed 1 base at V and 5 bases at J, with 9 bases between. Looked up from germline, CDR1 is SEHNR and CDR2 is FQNEAQ (reference sequence). CDR3 length equals 13 residues. The CDR3 region is CASSLVGINEQYF. The DNA of the CDR3 is TGTGCCAGCAGCTTAGTGGGCATTAACGAGCAGTACTTC.

V gene TRBV5-4 combines with J gene TRBJ2-5, with TRBD2 as a possible D gene (5 bases). V was cut by 4 bases and J by 1 base, with 8 bases left in between. Germline CDR1 SGHNT, CDR2 YYREEE (reference sequence). The CDR3 runs to 13 residues. The CDR3 coding sequence is TGTGCCAGCAGCCCGGACTTCCAAGAGACCCAGTACTTC. Translation gives CASSPDFQETQYF.

The J gene is TRBJ1-2, the V gene TRBV4-1; unclear D gene. Trimming removed 0 bases from V and 12 bases from J, with 11 bases in between. The length of the CDR3 is 12 residues. Germline CDR1 and CDR2: MGHRA and YSYEKL. CDR3 protein: CASSQEGGSDTF. CDR3 in DNA: TGCGCCAGCAGCCAAGAAGGAGGGAGCGACACCTTC.

This clone was picked up a small number of times. This chain links TRBV10-3 with TRBJ1-5; no clear D gene. Germline loops: CDR1 ENHRY, CDR2 SYGVKD. Trimming pared 4 bases from V and 4 bases from J, leaving 11 bases between. The CDR3 consists of 14 residues. The CDR3 sequence: CAISAGGGNQPQHF. The CDR3 DNA follows: TGTGCCATCAGTGCTGGCGGCGGTAATCAGCCCCAGCATTTT.

Points on this clone: One junction end disagrees with the germline gene, perhaps due to a read error. The CDR3 sequence is CAGSPGDSPNEKLFF. DNA for the CDR3: TGCGCCGGCAGCCCAGGGGACAGTCCTAATGAAAAACTGTTTTTT. The V call is TRBV5-1, the J call TRBJ1-4; 7 nucleotides match TRBD1. This CDR3 has 15 residues. Germline CDR1 reads SGHRS; CDR2 reads YFSETQ. The full variable domain, rest sourced from reference TRBV5-1 and TRBJ1-4, is KAGVTQTPRYLIKTRGQQVTLSCSPISGHRSVSWYQQTPGQGLQFLFEYFSETQRNKGNFPGRFSGRQFSNSRSEMNVSTLELGDSALYLCAGSPGDSPNEKLFFGSGTQLSVL.

As DNA, the CDR3 is TGTGCCAGCAGCATCAAAGGACTAGGACAGGGGGATGGCTACACCTTC. As protein: CASSIKGLGQGDGYTF. This rearrangement joins TRBV5-6 to TRBJ1-2; TRBD1 matches 10 bases. Per germline, CDR1 SGHDT and CDR2 YYEEEE. The CDR3 contains 16 residues. V gave up 4 bases and J gave up 6 bases; unmatched junction bases: 12.

The sample holds one count of this clone. The gene calls are TRBV7-6 and TRBJ2-7, with 9 positions matching TRBD1. The ends lost 2 bases at V and 3 bases at J; junction bases unmatched: 5. Germline V CDR1 and CDR2: SGHVS, FNYEAQ. The CDR3 extends over 15 amino acids. DNA of the CDR3: TGTGCCAGCAGCTTAAGGACAGGGGCAGACTACGAGCAGTACTTC. Translating gives CASSLRTGADYEQYF.

The chain uses TRBV7-6 and TRBJ2-5; maybe TRBD2 (5 bases). Per the germline V gene, CDR1 is SGHVS and CDR2 is FNYEAQ. The CDR3 covers 15 residues. V lost 1 base, J lost 1 base, and 10 bases lay in between. CDR3 bases: TGTGCCAGCAGCTTAGAGGCGGGCTTCCAAGAGACCCAGTACTTC. It is translated as CASSLEAGFQETQYF.

V and J are TRBV15 and TRBJ1-6; no firm D call. V gave up 0 bases and J gave up 4 bases, with 4 bases separating them. This CDR3 has 14 residues. Germline assignment: CDR1 LNHNV and CDR2 YYDKDF (reference sequence). The DNA for the CDR3 is TGTGCCACCAGCAGAGACAGGTATAATTCACCCCTCCACTTT. Encoded protein: CATSRDRYNSPLHF.

The V and J genes are TRBV7-9 and TRBJ1-4, with D tentatively TRBD1 (5 bases). V was pared by 2 bases and J by 7 bases, with 11 bases between. CDR1 is SEHNR, CDR2 FQNEAQ, per germline (reference sequence). The CDR3 length is 14 residues. The CDR3 loop reads CASSLIGAREKLFF. CDR3 in DNA: TGTGCCAGCAGCTTAATAGGGGCGCGTGAAAAACTGTTTTTT.

The V and J genes are TRBV5-6 and TRBJ2-3; no definite D call. CDR3 length equals 15 residues. The germline V gene encodes CDR1 SGHDT and CDR2 YYEEEE. V lost 3 bases to trimming and J lost 1 base, with 12 bases between them. Here the CDR3 reads CASSWWGEGTDTQYF. The CDR3 DNA sequence: TGTGCCAGCAGCTGGTGGGGTGAAGGCACAGATACGCAGTATTTT.

The chain uses TRBV11-2 and TRBJ1-2, with D possibly being TRBD1 (5 bases). The germline V and J ends were trimmed by 0 bases and 7 bases, with 12 bases remaining between them. The CDR3 is 14 amino acids. Germline CDR1 SGHAT, CDR2 FQNNGV. The CDR3 sequence: CASSLDGLGAGYTF. CDR3 in DNA: TGTGCCAGCAGCTTAGATGGCCTCGGGGCTGGCTACACCTTC. Based on the CDR3 plus reference TRBV11-2 and TRBJ1-2, the full variable domain is EAGVAQSPRYKIIEKRQSVAFWCNPISGHATLYWYQQILGQGPKLLIQFQNNGVVDDSQLPKDRFSAERLKGVDSTLKIQPAKLEDSAVYLCASSLDGLGAGYTFGSGTRLTVV.

This clone was counted once. This chain joins TRBV5-7 and TRBJ2-7; no reliable D call. TRBV5-7 is flagged as an ORF with uncertain function. The V gene lost 1 base and the J gene lost 3 bases, with 11 bases spanning the gap. The CDR3 loop spans 14 amino acids. The CDR3 DNA reads TGTGCCAGCAGCTTGTTCGTGGAATACTACGAGCAGTACTTC. Translation gives CASSLFVEYYEQYF.

This rearrangement joins TRBV19 to TRBJ1-1; D remains ambiguous. The CDR3 runs to 15 residues. Trimming took off 3 bases at V and 1 base at J, with 12 bases between the two ends. Germline values: CDR1 LNHDA, CDR2 SQIVND (reference sequence). CDR3 amino acids: CASSIWQSRNTEAFF. The CDR3 region has the DNA TGTGCCAGTAGTATTTGGCAGAGCCGGAACACTGAAGCTTTCTTT.

The chain couples TRBV2 to TRBJ2-2; a possible D gene is TRBD2 (7 bases). The CDR3 consists of 15 residues. V was pared by 6 bases and J by 5 bases, with 16 bases between. CDR1 and CDR2 (germline): SNHLY, FYNNEI. The CDR3, as DNA: TGTGCCAGCAGCGAGTGGGGGCGGGGGACCGGGGAGCTGTTTTTT. Its translation is CASSEWGRGTGELFF.

This chain connects TRBV11-2 to TRBJ2-7; D uncertain. This CDR3 is built from 18 residues. The V gene's germline CDR1 is SGHAT and CDR2 FQNNGV. The V end was cut by 1 base, the J end by 0 bases, with 19 bases between. In DNA, the CDR3 is TGTGCCAGCAGCTTAGGCCCCCCGGTGGGCCGGAGCTCCTACGAGCAGTACTTC. It encodes CASSLGPPVGRSSYEQYF. Using reference TRBV11-2 and TRBJ2-7 for the parts outside the CDR3, the full variable domain is EAGVAQSPRYKIIEKRQSVAFWCNPISGHATLYWYQQILGQGPKLLIQFQNNGVVDDSQLPKDRFSAERLKGVDSTLKIQPAKLEDSAVYLCASSLGPPVGRSSYEQYFGPGTRLTVT.

The chain combines TRBV19 with TRBJ2-3, with 13 nucleotides matching TRBD2. Trimming removed 7 bases from V and 5 bases from J; junction bases left unmatched: 3. Germline loops: CDR1 LNHDA, CDR2 SQIVND (reference sequence). This CDR3 has 14 residues. CDR3 sequence: CASNRLAGGDTQYF. The CDR3 DNA reads as TGTGCCAGTAATAGACTAGCGGGGGGAGATACGCAGTATTTT.

V and J are TRBV10-3 and TRBJ2-5; TRBD2 matches at 9 bases. After removal of 0 bases from V and 2 bases from J, the junction contained 4 bases not matched to a gene. Germline V gives CDR1 ENHRY, CDR2 SYGVKD. The CDR3 contains 16 residues. CDR3 bases: TGTGCCATCAGTGAGTCGAGCGGGGGGAGGCAAGAGACCCAGTACTTC. This encodes CAISESSGGRQETQYF.

This clone was observed a single time. V is TRBV15 and J is TRBJ2-5; 7 nucleotides align to TRBD1. CDR1 and CDR2 from the germline V gene are LNHNV and YYDKDF (reference sequence). The CDR3 loop spans 15 amino acids. V trimming: 0 bases; J trimming: 5 bases; junction bases outside the gene matches: 6. The CDR3 region is CATSRDQLGQETQYF. CDR3 DNA sequence: TGTGCCACCAGCAGAGATCAATTGGGACAGGAGACCCAGTACTTC.

V and J are TRBV2 and TRBJ2-1; 8 positions match TRBD1. The junction had 8 bases not matched to a gene; V was cut back by 6 bases and J by 4 bases. Germline V CDR1 and CDR2: SNHLY, FYNNEI. The CDR3 runs to 15 residues. The chain's CDR3 is CASRRPGQVYNEQFF. In DNA form, the CDR3 reads TGTGCCAGCAGGCGGCCGGGACAGGTATACAATGAGCAGTTCTTC.